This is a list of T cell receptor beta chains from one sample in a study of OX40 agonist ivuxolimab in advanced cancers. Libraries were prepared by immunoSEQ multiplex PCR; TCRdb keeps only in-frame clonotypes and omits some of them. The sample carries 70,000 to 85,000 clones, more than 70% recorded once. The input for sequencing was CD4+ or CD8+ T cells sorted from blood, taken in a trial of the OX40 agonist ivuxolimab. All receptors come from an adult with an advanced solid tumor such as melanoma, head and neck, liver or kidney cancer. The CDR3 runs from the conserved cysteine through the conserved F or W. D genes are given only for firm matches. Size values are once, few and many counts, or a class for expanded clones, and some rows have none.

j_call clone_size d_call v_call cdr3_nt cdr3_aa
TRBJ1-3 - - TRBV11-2 TGTGCCAGCAGCGACAAGCACAGGGTCGGGCCTGGAAACACCATATATTTT CASSDKHRVGPGNTIYF
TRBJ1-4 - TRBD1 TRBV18 TGTGCCAGCTCACCACGACAGGGCAATGAAAAACTGTTTTTT CASSPRQGNEKLFF
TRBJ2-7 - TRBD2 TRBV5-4 TGTGCCAGCAGCTTGGAGCGGGGGCAATCCTACGAGCAGTACTTC CASSLERGQSYEQYF
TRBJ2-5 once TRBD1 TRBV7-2 TGTGCCAGCGGCGGGGGACAGGGGTCCCAAGAGACCCAGTACTTC CASGGGQGSQETQYF
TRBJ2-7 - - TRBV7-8 TGTGCCAGCAAGAGGGCCTCCGAGCAGTACTTC CASKRASEQYF
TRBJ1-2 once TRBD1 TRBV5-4 TGTGCCAGCAGCTCGACAGGGTGGATCTATGGCTACACCTTC CASSSTGWIYGYTF
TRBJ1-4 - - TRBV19 TGTGCCAGTGGGGACCGAGGAGAAAAACTGTTTTTT CASGDRGEKLFF
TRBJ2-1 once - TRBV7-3 TGTGCCAGCAGCTTCATCGGCCATGAGCAGTTCTTC CASSFIGHEQFF
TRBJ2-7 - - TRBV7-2 TGTGCCAGCAGCTTAGACGGCAGGTCCTACGAGCAGTACTTC CASSLDGRSYEQYF
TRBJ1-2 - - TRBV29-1 TGCAGCGTTAACTTTCTACAGTATGGCTACACCTTC CSVNFLQYGYTF
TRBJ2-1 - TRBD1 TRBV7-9 TGTGCCAGCAGCCACTCTTGGGACAGCTCCTACAATGAGCAGTTCTTC CASSHSWDSSYNEQFF
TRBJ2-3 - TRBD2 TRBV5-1 TGCGCCAGCAGCTCCCCCCGGAGCGGTAGCGGGATTACAGATACGCAGTATTTT CASSSPRSGSGITDTQYF
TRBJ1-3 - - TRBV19 TGTGCCAGTAGTATCGGGTCTACTGGAAACACCATATATTTT CASSIGSTGNTIYF
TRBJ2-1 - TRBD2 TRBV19 TGTGCCAGTAGTTTGGGACTAGCGGGGGCGGGTGAGCAGTTCTTC CASSLGLAGAGEQFF
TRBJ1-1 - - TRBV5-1 TGCGCCAGCAGCTATCGACGGGGAATAAACACTGAAGCTTTCTTT CASSYRRGINTEAFF
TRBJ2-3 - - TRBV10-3 TGTGCCATCAGAGGGACCGGGACTGGGGATACGCAGTATTTT CAIRGTGTGDTQYF
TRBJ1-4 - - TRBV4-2 TGTACCAGCAGCCAAGGGAACAGCCCGCCAACTAATGAAAAACTGTTTTTT CTSSQGNSPPTNEKLFF
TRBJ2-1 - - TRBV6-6 TGTGCCAGCAGCTCGAGTGGACAGAACAATGAGCAGTTCTTC CASSSSGQNNEQFF